This TCR beta chain comes out of a study of blood T cell repertoires in COVID-19. V shed 2 bases, J shed 7 bases, and the junction held 1 base outside the gene matches. The CDR3 sequence is 13 residues long. Original handling: Counts of nucleated cells, estimated from reference gene primer amplification, were obtained. Profiling relied on immunoSEQ multiplex PCR, and the TCRdb table lists in-frame clones only, not all of them. The DNA was the basis for D and trimming; V, J and clone size are from that table. This table holds 150,000 to 170,000 clones, 78% found once. The receptor comes from a man aged 80 or over with acute or convalescent COVID-19. The chain carries TRBV12-3 or TRBV12-4 and TRBJ1-5; TRBD1 aligns across 8 bases. Sequenced material: peripheral blood. For the CDR3, the DNA is TGTGCCAGCAGTTTAACAGGGGGACAGCCCCAGCATTTT. It yields the protein CASSLTGGQPQHF.